Following are 21 T cell receptor beta chains from one sample sequenced in a study of T cells after yellow fever vaccination. TCRdb reprocessed the 5' RACE reads with MiXCR, giving one entry per CDR3 protein. The repertoire includes tens of thousands of distinct CDR3 sequences, around 7.3% of them detected once, and about two fifths sits in the top ten. Sequenced here: CD8+ T cells sorted from PBMCs, sampled on the day of the yellow fever booster vaccination. The receptor source for this set is a man in his thirties or forties who received the YFV17D yellow fever vaccine.

This clonotype was found a few times. The chain combines TRBV7-2 with TRBJ2-7; 10 nucleotides align to TRBD2. CDR3 length equals 15 residues. The germline V gene has CDR1 SGHTA and CDR2 FQGNSA. Trimming at V came to 2 bases and at J to 4 bases, leaving 5 bases not matched to a gene. The CDR3 DNA follows: TGTGCCAGCAGCTTACTAGCGGGAGTACCATACGAGCAGTACTTC. This encodes CASSLLAGVPYEQYF.

The table lists this clonotype with many counts. The chain combines TRBV20-1 with TRBJ2-7, with unresolved D. The V and J ends lost 3 bases and 0 bases respectively, with 12 bases between them. There are 14 residues in the CDR3. Germline V gene lookup returns CDR1 DFQATT and CDR2 SNEGSKA (reference sequence). CDR3 bases: TGCAGTGCTAGCGCTCTTTCCATCTCCTACGAGCAGTACTTC. Its translation: CSASALSISYEQYF.

Turning to this clonotype: A read error may produce the germline difference seen at one junction end. This chain uses TRBV6-1 with TRBJ2-3; D is perhaps TRBD2 (6 bases). The CDR3 has 16 amino acids. Germline CDR1 MNHNS, CDR2 SASEGT. CDR3 in amino acids: CAILGFGGGGTGTQYF. Written as DNA, the CDR3 is TGTGCCATCCTGGGTTTCGGGGGAGGTGGCACAGGTACGCAGTATTTT.

This clonotype was seen only a few times. The CDR3 region is CSASGVRLADSYEQYF. CDR3 in DNA: TGCAGTGCTTCTGGCGTAAGACTAGCGGACTCCTACGAGCAGTACTTC. J is TRBJ2-7 and V is TRBV20-1; 9 bases match TRBD2. V lost 5 bases, J lost 0 bases, and 11 bases stayed unmatched. Per the germline V gene, CDR1 is DFQATT and CDR2 is SNEGSKA (reference sequence). This CDR3 region has 16 residues.

This clonotype was picked up many times. V usage is TRBV6-1 and J usage is TRBJ2-2, with D maybe TRBD2 (5 bases). CDR1 and CDR2 from the germline V gene are MNHNS and SASEGT. Deletions cut 10 bases from V and 0 bases from J, with 9 bases between. This CDR3 contains 13 residues. CDR3 residues: CATKRTNTGELFF. The CDR3 nucleotides read TGTGCCACCAAGCGGACGAACACCGGGGAGCTGTTTTTT.

The genes are TRBV10-3 and TRBJ2-5; 10 bases align to TRBD1. V trimming: 6 bases; J trimming: 3 bases; junction bases outside the gene matches: 1. The CDR3 has 13 amino acids. Germline CDR1 ENHRY, CDR2 SYGVKD. In DNA, the CDR3 is TGTGCCATCAGGGGACAGGGGAAAGAGACCCAGTACTTC. Its protein is CAIRGQGKETQYF.

This clonotype was seen a few times. The chain employs TRBV28 and TRBJ2-7; D is unresolved. Germline V gene sequence: CDR1 MDHEN, CDR2 SYDVKM. CDR3 length equals 13 residues. Trimming took 2 bases from V and 4 from J, leaving 9 bases between them. CDR3 region: CASSLIAEYEQYF. CDR3 in DNA: TGTGCCAGCAGTTTAATCGCGGAGTACGAGCAGTACTTC.

A word on this clonotype: A much larger clone lies a single base off, so this may be a read error. The CDR3 DNA reads as TGTGCCAGCAGTCCCACCTACGGGGAGCAGTTCTTC. Amino acid sequence: CASSPTYGEQFF. V gene TRBV27 combines with J gene TRBJ2-1; D unresolved. This CDR3 is 12 amino acids long. Per germline, CDR1 MNHEY and CDR2 SMNVEV (reference sequence). V was pared by 5 bases and J by 10 bases, with 12 bases between.

Concerning this clonotype itself: It is likely a read error, because the conserved phenylalanine at the end of the CDR3 is missing. It is unclear where the CDR3 begins or ends on the DNA, so no DNA is shown, and the CDR3 is as TCRdb lists it. The V call is TRBV29-1, the J call TRBJ2-7; the DNA was not used to check the table's D call, TRBD1. Inclusive of both ends, the CDR3 amounts to 8 amino acids. Per the germline V gene, CDR1 is SQVTM and CDR2 is ANQGSEA. CDR3 loop: CSVEDPLL.

This clonotype was seen a few times. This rearrangement joins TRBV3-1 to TRBJ2-7; no clear D. V lost 4 bases to trimming and J lost 4 bases, with 8 bases between them. This CDR3 is built from 12 residues. Per the germline V gene, CDR1 is LGHDT and CDR2 is YNNKEL (reference sequence). The CDR3 coding sequence is TGTGCCAGCAGCCGACGGCCGTACGAGCAGTACTTC. Encoded protein: CASSRRPYEQYF.

This clonotype occurred a few times. The rearrangement uses TRBV7-9 and TRBJ2-7; the D is unclear. Germline V gene sequence: CDR1 SEHNR, CDR2 FQNEAQ (reference sequence). Trimming pared 5 bases from V and 0 bases from J, leaving 17 bases between. The CDR3 extends over 16 amino acids. CDR3 loop: CASSPWGAPRSYEQYF. The CDR3 DNA sequence: TGTGCCAGCAGCCCCTGGGGTGCCCCGCGCTCCTACGAGCAGTACTTC.

The V call is TRBV7-7, the J call TRBJ2-1; possibly TRBD2 for D (6 bases). From germline, CDR1 is SSHAT and CDR2 FNYEAQ (reference sequence). This CDR3 comprises 14 residues. V shed 5 bases and J shed 8 bases, with 16 bases lying between them. CDR3 loop: CASSPTGGKDEQFF. The CDR3 bases are TGTGCCAGCAGCCCTACTGGGGGGAAGGATGAGCAGTTCTTC. Full variable domain (rest looked up from reference TRBV7-7 and TRBJ2-1): GAGVSQSPRYKVTKRGQDVTLRCDPISSHATLYWYQQALGQGPEFLTYFNYEAQPDKSGLPSDRFSAERPEGSISTLTIQRTEQRDSAMYRCASSPTGGKDEQFFGPGTRLTVL.

This clonotype has more than one count but fewer than ten. V usage is TRBV28 and J usage is TRBJ1-5, with no clear D. V was pared by 3 bases and J by 5 bases, with 2 bases between. Germline CDR1 and CDR2: MDHEN and SYDVKM. This CDR3 spans 11 amino acids. The CDR3 reads CASSFDQPQHF. The DNA for the CDR3 is TGTGCCAGCAGTTTTGATCAGCCCCAGCATTTT.

This clonotype was counted only a few times. The J gene is TRBJ2-3, the V gene TRBV6-5; 8 nucleotides agree with TRBD1. Germline CDR1 is MNHEY and CDR2 is SVGAGI. With 2 bases clipped from V and 8 bases from J, the junction kept 18 bases outside the gene matches. The CDR3 spans 18 residues. CDR3 nucleotides: TGTGCCAGCAGTTACAGACAGGGGAGCACCGGGACGATCGGTACGCAGTATTTT. It specifies CASSYRQGSTGTIGTQYF.

This chain links TRBV9 with TRBJ2-3; TRBD2 is a possible D gene (6 bases). Trimming removed 6 bases from V and 5 bases from J, with 13 bases in between. The CDR3 has 13 residues. Germline V gene sequence: CDR1 SGDLS, CDR2 YYNGEE. As DNA, the CDR3 is TGTGCCAGCACCGGAGGGGTTGAAGATACGCAGTATTTT. It codes for CASTGGVEDTQYF.

This clonotype was detected only a few times. The rearrangement uses TRBV6-2 or TRBV6-3 and TRBJ2-7; 11 bases are shared with TRBD1. CDR1 and CDR2 from the germline V gene are MNHEY and SVGEGT. The CDR3 is 16 amino acids. The trim removed 0 bases at V and 5 bases at J, leaving 6 bases unmatched. The CDR3 sequence: CASSYSYGQGAHEQYF. DNA for the CDR3: TGTGCCAGCAGTTACTCGTACGGACAGGGGGCCCACGAGCAGTACTTC.

This clonotype has more than one count but fewer than ten. The V and J genes are TRBV19 and TRBJ2-1; D gene ambiguous. Trimming left V 3 bases short and J 7 bases short, with 7 bases between. The V gene's germline CDR1 is LNHDA and CDR2 SQIVND (reference sequence). The CDR3 is 12 residues long. The CDR3 sequence is CASSIQGNEQFF. The CDR3 DNA sequence: TGTGCCAGTAGTATTCAAGGGAATGAGCAGTTCTTC.

This clonotype was counted at least ten times. The rearrangement links TRBV6-4 to TRBJ2-1; 14 positions agree with TRBD2. Unmatched junction bases numbered 3, after V lost 6 bases and J lost 2 bases. The germline V gene encodes CDR1 MRHNA and CDR2 SNTAGT. CDR3 length: 16 amino acids. For the CDR3, the DNA is TGTGCCAGCAGCGGGACTAGCGGGGGACCCTACAATGAGCAGTTCTTC. Protein sequence: CASSGTSGGPYNEQFF.

This clonotype was observed a few times. The genes are TRBV28 and TRBJ2-5; the D gene is possibly TRBD2 (5 bases). Trimming cost V 9 bases and J 0 bases, with 14 bases left between them. The CDR3 runs to 14 residues. Germline V gives CDR1 MDHEN, CDR2 SYDVKM. The DNA for the CDR3 is TGTGCCAGTAAACCCTTAGCGTACCAAGAGACCCAGTACTTC. It translates to CASKPLAYQETQYF.

The sample holds a few counts of this clonotype. This rearrangement joins TRBV27 to TRBJ2-7; 13 positions match TRBD2. CDR3 size: 16 residues. Germline CDR1 reads MNHEY; CDR2 reads SMNVEV (reference sequence). The junction had 8 bases not matched to a gene; V was cut back by 5 bases and J by 4 bases. The CDR3, as DNA: TGTGCCAGCAGTCCCCACGGGACTAGCGGGATGTACGAGCAGTACTTC. It yields the protein CASSPHGTSGMYEQYF.

At least ten counts were recorded for this clonotype. The chain combines TRBV7-2 with TRBJ2-1; the D gene is possibly TRBD2 (5 bases). Germline CDR1 reads SGHTA; CDR2 reads FQGNSA. The CDR3 covers 15 residues. Between the trimmed V and J ends, which lost 4 bases and 8 bases, there was a span of 18 bases. The DNA of the CDR3 is TGTGCCAGCAGCTCGGTTGCGGGCCGAAACTATGAGCAGTTCTTC. Encoded protein: CASSSVAGRNYEQFF.